What follows are 12 T cell receptor beta chains derived from one specimen sequenced in a study of cytomegalovirus exposure and HLA in healthy donors. Both 60 Vbeta primers and 13 Jbeta primers went into the PCR. TCRdb keeps only in-frame clones here, not all; method: immunoSEQ multiplex PCR. There are around 190,000 clones in the sample; around 80% occur only once, and approximately 4.7% lies in the top ten. Sequencing was carried out using PBMCs. The receptor set was obtained from a woman in her twenties or thirties in good health and CMV-seropositive.

The chain carries TRBV4-2 and TRBJ2-3, with D hard to call. The CDR3 consists of 15 residues. Trimming stripped 0 bases from V and 0 bases from J, with 7 bases between. Per the germline V gene, CDR1 is LGHNA and CDR2 is YNFKEQ. CDR3 in amino acids: CASSQDPISTDTQYF. Here the CDR3 DNA reads TGTGCCAGCAGCCAAGATCCCATTAGCACAGATACGCAGTATTTT.

This clone was seen once. This chain links TRBV5-1 with TRBJ2-1; 12 bases agree with TRBD2. With 2 bases clipped from V and 6 bases from J, the junction kept 3 bases outside the gene matches. The CDR3 contains 15 residues. Germline V gene data show CDR1 as SGHRS and CDR2 as YFSETQ. The CDR3 loop is CASSLGTSGSNEQFF. CDR3 in DNA: TGCGCCAGCAGCTTAGGGACTAGCGGGTCCAATGAGCAGTTCTTC.

The chain is built from TRBV4-1 and TRBJ1-1, with a possible D match to TRBD1 (5 bases). Deletions cut 2 bases from V and 4 bases from J, with 17 bases between. Per the germline V gene, CDR1 is MGHRA and CDR2 is YSYEKL. The CDR3 is 16 amino acids. CDR3 nucleotide sequence: TGCGCCAGCAGCCAAAGACCAGGGAGGATTGGCACTGAAGCTTTCTTT. Its protein product is CASSQRPGRIGTEAFF.

The count of this clone is one. This chain connects TRBV7-9 to TRBJ1-6, with D possibly being TRBD1 (6 bases). The V gene lost 4 bases and the J gene lost 7 bases, with 20 bases spanning the gap. Germline assignment: CDR1 SEHNR and CDR2 FQNEAQ (reference sequence). This CDR3 has 17 amino acids. The CDR3 DNA sequence: TGTGCCAGCAGCTCCGGACAGACGGGCCGGAAGAATTCACCCCTCCACTTT. It is translated as CASSSGQTGRKNSPLHF.

V gene TRBV10-3 combines with J gene TRBJ2-7, with 7 bases that match TRBD1. Trimming cost V 2 bases and J 6 bases; bases outside gene matches: 7. Germline assignment: CDR1 ENHRY and CDR2 SYGVKD. The CDR3 totals 14 residues. In nucleotides, the CDR3 is TGTGCCATCAGTGAGACAGGGGCATTAGGCGAGCAGTACTTC. This encodes CAISETGALGEQYF.

The chain has TRBV6-5 and TRBJ1-2; 8 nucleotides agree with TRBD1. CDR3 size: 11 residues. J lost 4 bases, V lost 9 bases, and 1 base had no gene match. Germline V gene sequence: CDR1 MNHEY, CDR2 SVGAGI. Here the CDR3 DNA reads TGTGCCAGTGGACAGGGCTATGGCTACACCTTC. It encodes CASGQGYGYTF.

This clone was detected only a few times. V and J are TRBV25-1 and TRBJ2-2; D not resolved. The CDR3 sequence is 13 residues long. V gave up 6 bases and J gave up 4 bases, with 9 bases separating them. In germline, CDR1 is MGHDK, CDR2 SYGVNS. The CDR3 sequence: CASSPGVTGELFF. CDR3 in DNA: TGTGCCAGCAGCCCTGGAGTCACCGGGGAGCTGTTTTTT.

This clone has a single count. The V and J genes are TRBV5-8 and TRBJ2-7, with D possibly TRBD2 on 5 matching bases. V was pared by 4 bases and J by 0 bases, with 14 bases between. The germline CDR1 and CDR2 sequences are SGHTS and YDEGEE. The CDR3 is 15 residues long. CDR3 protein: CASSAGISPSYEQYF. DNA for the CDR3: TGTGCCAGCAGCGCCGGGATCAGTCCCTCCTACGAGCAGTACTTC.

This sequence joins TRBV4-2 and TRBJ1-2, with D possibly being TRBD1 (5 bases). V lost 1 base and J 8 bases, leaving 20 bases between the germline ends. This CDR3 region has 16 residues. Per the germline V gene, CDR1 is LGHNA and CDR2 is YNFKEQ. CDR3 protein: CASSQVSSLREGGYTF. The CDR3 DNA reads as TGTGCCAGCAGCCAAGTTTCTAGCCTCAGGGAGGGCGGCTACACCTTC.

This rearrangement joins TRBV4-2 to TRBJ1-2; tentatively, D is TRBD1 (5 bases). Germline CDR1 LGHNA, CDR2 YNFKEQ. There are 16 residues in the CDR3. Between the trimmed V and J ends, which lost 0 bases and 2 bases, there was a span of 13 bases. CDR3 DNA: TGTGCCAGCAGCCAAGAGACGGGGGGGAGGAACTATGGCTACACCTTC. It encodes CASSQETGGRNYGYTF.

This rearrangement joins TRBV7-8 to TRBJ2-3; D is possibly TRBD2 (6 bases). Germline-derived CDR1 and CDR2 are SGHVS and FQNEAQ. Trimming took off 5 bases at V and 1 base at J, with 25 bases between the two ends. CDR3 length equals 19 residues. CDR3: CASSPASGWGGTGTDTQYF. Here the CDR3 DNA reads TGTGCCAGCAGCCCGGCAAGCGGCTGGGGCGGGACCGGCACAGATACGCAGTATTTT.

The table lists this clone with a count of one. The chain combines TRBV4-3 with TRBJ1-4; D is possibly TRBD1 (5 bases). The CDR3 extends over 16 amino acids. Germline CDR1 reads LGHNA; CDR2 reads YSLEER. V gave up 4 bases and J gave up 3 bases, with 15 bases separating them. This chain's CDR3 is CASSRGQAGANEKLFF. CDR3 DNA sequence: TGCGCCAGCAGCCGAGGACAAGCGGGAGCTAATGAAAAACTGTTTTTT.